This T cell receptor beta chain was obtained from a study of CD8+ T cells in alopecia areata. Study-wide context: Tofacitinib therapy lasting 6 to 18 months was followed by 6 months off drug.

TCR sequencing used cDNA made by reverse transcription of extracted RNA. Libraries were prepared by immunoSEQ multiplex PCR; TCRdb keeps only in-frame clonotypes and omits some of them. The sample has 95,000 to 110,000 clones, roughly 84% seen once. From germline, CDR1 is MNHEY and CDR2 SMNVEV (reference sequence). Trimming took off 6 bases at V and 4 bases at J, with 10 bases between the two ends. The CDR3 spans 13 residues. This sample's treatment: oral pan-JAK inhibitor, 5-10 mg twice daily. The rearrangement joins TRBV27 to TRBJ2-1, with D hard to call. The sequencing used CD8+ T cells sorted from blood, collected at week 24, from a patient treated with tofacitinib. This TCR derives from a human donor with alopecia areata. CDR3 amino acids: CASSPTLYNEQFF. CDR3 DNA: TGTGCCAGCAGCCCAACCCTGTACAATGAGCAGTTCTTC.